This T cell receptor (beta chain) was recovered during a study of blood T cell repertoires in COVID-19. Overall study context: Samples of COVID-19 (acute and convalescent) were obtained from the United States, Italy and Spain.

Profiling relied on immunoSEQ multiplex PCR, and the TCRdb table lists in-frame clones only, not all of them. Found here are approximately 230,000 clones, over 75% of them singletons; the top ten hold 15%. Germline V gene lookup returns CDR1 MDHEN and CDR2 SYDVKM. The length of the CDR3 is 12 residues. V dropped 6 bases and J dropped 7 bases, with 10 bases sitting between them. Participants' reported clinical history set cohort assignment. Cohort 3 donors counted as recovered after two negative PCRs, clearance, or resolved symptoms. Sequences were obtained from PBMCs or T cells enriched from blood (not recorded which). The sequence was obtained from a man between 18 and 35 years old who had recovered from COVID-19. The J gene is TRBJ1-5, the V gene TRBV28, with D possibly TRBD1 on 5 matching bases. This CDR3 is CASSTGGQPQHF. CDR3 nucleotides: TGTGCCAGCAGCACCGGGGGACAGCCCCAGCATTTT.